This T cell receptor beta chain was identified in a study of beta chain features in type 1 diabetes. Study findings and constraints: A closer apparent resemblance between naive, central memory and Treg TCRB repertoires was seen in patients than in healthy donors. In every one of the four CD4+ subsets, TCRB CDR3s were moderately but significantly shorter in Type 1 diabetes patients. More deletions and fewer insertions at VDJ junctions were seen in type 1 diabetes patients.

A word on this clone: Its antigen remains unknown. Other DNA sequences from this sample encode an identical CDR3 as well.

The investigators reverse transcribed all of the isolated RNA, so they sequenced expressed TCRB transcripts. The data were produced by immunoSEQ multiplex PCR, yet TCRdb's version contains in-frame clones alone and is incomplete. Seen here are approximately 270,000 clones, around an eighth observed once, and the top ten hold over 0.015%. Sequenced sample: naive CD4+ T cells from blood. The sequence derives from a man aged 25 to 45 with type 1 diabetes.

CDR3 loop: CASSPSGSSYNEQFF. The CDR3 DNA is TGTGCCAGCAGCCCTTCCGGGAGTTCCTACAATGAGCAGTTCTTC. The rearrangement uses TRBV7-3 and TRBJ2-1, with a tentative D call TRBD2 (6 bases). Per germline, CDR1 SGHTA and CDR2 FQGTGA. This CDR3 has 15 residues. V dropped 5 bases and J dropped 1 base, with 12 bases sitting between them. The complete variable domain, with remaining parts taken from reference TRBV7-3 and TRBJ2-1, reads GAGVSQTPSNKVTEKGKYVELRCDPISGHTALYWYRQSLGQGPEFLIYFQGTGAADDSGLPNDRFFAVRPEGSVSTLKIQRTERGDSAVYLCASSPSGSSYNEQFFGPGTRLTVL.